The clone carrying this TCR beta chain was found a few times. The antigen is unknown. TCR cDNA was made by 5'RACE template switching, adding a universal primer site and UMIs. TCRdb ran MiXCR on the 5' RACE reads and lists one entry per CDR3 protein. The profile shows 68,000 or so distinct CDR3 sequences, 6.5% of them singletons. The record originates from a study of T cells after yellow fever vaccination. CDR1 is LGHNA and CDR2 is YSLEER in the germline V gene. The J segment lost 7 bases and the V segment lost 1 base, leaving 9 bases of the junction unmatched. The CDR3 totals 15 residues. Overall study results and limits: By day 5 rather than day 15, the secondary response had peaked, though it was weaker. Abundant clonotypes from the bulk population could get into FACS-sorted repertoires as contaminants.

This receptor was taken from a man aged 18 to 35 who received the YFV17D yellow fever vaccine. The rearrangement links TRBV4-3 to TRBJ1-2, with 7 positions matching TRBD1. Sequencing was performed on CD8+ T cells sorted from PBMCs, taken approximately 47 days after the first yellow fever vaccination. CDR3 bases: TGCGCCAGCAGCCAAGGCCCTCAGGGGGACGGTGGCTACACCTTC. It codes for CASSQGPQGDGGYTF.